This T cell receptor (beta chain) was profiled in a study of control samples from healthy donors and cancer patients. This clone was picked up one time. Trimming shortened V by 2 bases and J by 5 bases, and 15 bases separated the two germline ends. Germline lookup yields CDR1 SEHNR and CDR2 FQNEAQ (reference sequence). This CDR3 has 15 amino acids. Sequenced by immunoSEQ multiplex PCR; TCRdb stores in-frame clones only, minus some. The data contain roughly 130,000 clones, around 93% of them singletons. The TCR originated in a middle-aged man with head and neck cancer. Sample: PBMCs. The J gene is TRBJ1-1, the V gene TRBV7-9, with D perhaps TRBD1 (5 bases). The CDR3 region is CASSLNRDSTTEAFF. DNA of the CDR3: TGTGCCAGCAGCTTAAATCGAGACAGCACAACTGAAGCTTTCTTT.